The clone carrying this T cell receptor beta chain was counted between two and nine times. Its antigen remains unidentified. Using a J-beta primer mix together with a sample-barcoded 5' primer, a second PCR was run for about 6 to 12 cycles. TCRdb redid the calling of the 5' RACE reads with MiXCR, one entry per CDR3 protein. The sample has 750,000 to 1,000,000 distinct CDR3 sequences; about 27% are singletons. The CDR3 loop spans 14 amino acids. The germline gives CDR1 MNHEY, CDR2 SVGAGI. This record comes from a study of blood T cells in healthy people across ages. Per sample, no less than 6 micrograms of total RNA were extracted. The study's findings and limits: The study lacked donor CMV status, which possibly confounded expanded clonotype changes.

These sequences were also reported in another study, on T cells of mothers and their children. Per that study: A second PCR was performed with the M1S primer. This primer added sample barcodes and 2-4 random nucleotides.

This receptor was identified in a woman in her 40s in good health. The chain links TRBV6-5 to TRBJ2-5; 8 nucleotides agree with TRBD1. Gene TRBJ2-7 matches the end of the DNA better, so the J call may be wrong. The source material was blood. The CDR3 DNA sequence: TGTGCCAGCAGTTACCGGACAGGGTCCAACGAGCAGTACTTC. Its translation is CASSYRTGSNEQYF.